A single sample is the source of the 15 T cell receptor beta chains below, sequenced in a study of blood T cell repertoires in COVID-19. Sequenced by immunoSEQ multiplex PCR; TCRdb stores in-frame clones only, minus some. This table has some 190,000 clones, 85% to 90% appearing once. The sequencing input was peripheral blood. The source of these receptors is a person aged 70 to 85 with COVID-19, enrolled during active disease.

The J gene is TRBJ1-1, the V gene TRBV28; D is undetermined. CDR3 length: 15 amino acids. V lost 3 bases to trimming and J lost 5 bases, with 16 bases between them. Germline V lookup: CDR1 MDHEN, CDR2 SYDVKM. The CDR3, as DNA: TGTGCCAGCAGTTTCCTGACCCGAAGGGAGACTGAAGCTTTCTTT. This sequence encodes CASSFLTRRETEAFF.

The V and J genes are TRBV7-2 and TRBJ1-6; possibly TRBD1 for D (5 bases). The CDR3 is 14 amino acids. V was shortened by 1 base and J by 11 bases, with 12 bases between the two germline ends. In germline, CDR1 is SGHTA, CDR2 FQGNSA. The CDR3 loop is CASSLEPGGPPLHF. The CDR3 bases are TGTGCCAGCAGCTTAGAGCCCGGGGGACCACCCCTCCACTTT.

The rearrangement links TRBV4-1 to TRBJ1-5; possible D gene TRBD1, 5 bases. Germline assignment: CDR1 MGHRA and CDR2 YSYEKL. Trimming stripped 10 bases from V and 1 base from J, with 14 bases between. The CDR3 is made up of 14 amino acids. DNA for the CDR3: TGCGCCACCTCCGACAGAGCCAGCAATCAGCCCCAGCATTTT. As protein: CATSDRASNQPQHF.

This sequence joins TRBV5-1 and TRBJ2-5, with 11 bases that match TRBD2. V shed 2 bases, J shed 5 bases, and the junction held 17 bases outside the gene matches. The CDR3 spans 19 residues. CDR1 is SGHRS, CDR2 YFSETQ, per germline. CDR3 sequence: CASSLHGRLAGGTGETQYF. In DNA, the CDR3 is TGCGCCAGCAGCTTACACGGCAGGCTAGCGGGGGGTACCGGGGAGACCCAGTACTTC. The whole variable domain, filled in from reference TRBV5-1 and TRBJ2-5, reads KAGVTQTPRYLIKTRGQQVTLSCSPISGHRSVSWYQQTPGQGLQFLFEYFSETQRNKGNFPGRFSGRQFSNSRSEMNVSTLELGDSALYLCASSLHGRLAGGTGETQYFGPGTRLLVL.

The chain employs TRBV18 and TRBJ2-3, with TRBD2 matching 8 bases. With V trimmed by 8 bases and J by 4 bases, 11 bases remained unmatched. CDR1 and CDR2 (germline): KGHSH, LQKENI. The CDR3 totals 15 residues. The DNA for the CDR3 is TGTGCCAGCAAATACGGCGGGGGGCCTTCAGATACGCAGTATTTT. Protein: CASKYGGGPSDTQYF.

The rearrangement uses TRBV7-9 and TRBJ2-1; 10 nucleotides match TRBD2. Germline assignment: CDR1 SEHNR and CDR2 FQNEAQ (reference sequence). The CDR3 has 13 residues. V lost 3 bases and J lost 10; bases outside the gene matches: 3. Written as DNA, the CDR3 is TGTGCCAGCAGCTTCTTACTAGCGGGAGAGCAGTTCTTC. Its translation: CASSFLLAGEQFF.

The rearrangement joins TRBV9 to TRBJ1-2; D may be TRBD1 (5 bases). Looked up from germline, CDR1 is SGDLS and CDR2 is YYNGEE. CDR3 length: 15 residues. Trimming pared 3 bases from V and 4 bases from J, leaving 16 bases between. The CDR3 DNA sequence: TGTGCCAGCAGCGCGGGGGGACCAGCTGTCTATGGCTACACCTTC. Its protein is CASSAGGPAVYGYTF.

The V gene is TRBV15, the J gene TRBJ1-1; 8 bases are a match to TRBD1. The CDR3 is 11 amino acids. V dropped 3 bases and J dropped 12; count of bases not matched to a gene: 3. Germline V gives CDR1 LNHNV, CDR2 YYDKDF (reference sequence). DNA for the CDR3: TGTGCCACCAGCAGGGACAGGGAACCTTTCTTT. Translation: CATSRDREPFF.

The rearrangement joins TRBV9 to TRBJ2-2; D unresolved. The CDR3 is 15 amino acids. The V gene lost 0 bases and the J gene lost 1 base, with 7 bases spanning the gap. The V gene's germline CDR1 is SGDLS and CDR2 YYNGEE. CDR3 amino acids: CASSVASRNTGELFF. The CDR3 region has the DNA TGTGCCAGCAGCGTAGCTTCCCGGAACACCGGGGAGCTGTTTTTT.

The V and J genes are TRBV9 and TRBJ1-4, with D possibly TRBD1 on 6 matching bases. The germline gives CDR1 SGDLS, CDR2 YYNGEE. The CDR3 extends over 15 amino acids. V lost 0 bases to trimming and J lost 8 bases, with 14 bases between them. For the CDR3, the DNA is TGTGCCAGCAGCGTAGCAAGGGGGTCGGCGGAAAAACTGTTTTTT. Protein product: CASSVARGSAEKLFF.

The chain combines TRBV9 with TRBJ2-5; TRBD1 matches 8 bases. Trimming removed 2 bases from V and 5 bases from J; junction bases left unmatched: 5. The CDR3 sequence is 14 residues long. Germline-derived CDR1 and CDR2 are SGDLS and YYNGEE. The CDR3 region is CASSVQGAGETQYF. The CDR3 DNA sequence: TGTGCCAGCAGCGTCCAGGGGGCAGGGGAGACCCAGTACTTC.

CDR3 protein: CASSPRGEKNEKLFF. Written as DNA, the CDR3 is TGTGCCAGCAGTCCCCGCGGTGAGAAAAATGAAAAACTGTTTTTT. The chain has TRBV28 and TRBJ1-4, with D hard to call. This CDR3 is 15 amino acids long. The V and J ends lost 5 bases and 5 bases respectively, with 15 bases between them. In germline, CDR1 is MDHEN, CDR2 SYDVKM.

The CDR3 region has the DNA TGTGCCAGCAGTGTGTTGAGCCCAAATCAGCCCCAGCATTTT. Its protein product is CASSVLSPNQPQHF. The chain uses TRBV27 and TRBJ1-5; no firm D call. Trimming shortened V by 5 bases and J by 4 bases, and 12 bases separated the two germline ends. Germline-derived CDR1 and CDR2 are MNHEY and SMNVEV (reference sequence). This CDR3 is 14 amino acids long.

V is TRBV19 and J is TRBJ2-1; D is possibly TRBD1 (6 bases). The CDR3 covers 13 residues. With 0 bases removed from V and 13 bases from J, the gap between germline ends came to 13 bases. CDR1 is LNHDA, CDR2 SQIVND, per germline (reference sequence). This CDR3 reads CASSIDQGQSQFF. The CDR3 region has the DNA TGTGCCAGTAGTATAGATCAGGGACAATCCCAGTTCTTC.

This clone was recorded only once. V and J are TRBV10-2 and TRBJ2-2; D perhaps matches TRBD1 (5 bases). CDR3 length: 13 residues. Trimming removed 3 bases at V and 4 bases at J, with 6 bases between. Germline lookup yields CDR1 WSHSY and CDR2 SAAADI. This CDR3 reads CASSDRATGELFF. The CDR3 coding sequence is TGCGCCAGCAGTGACAGGGCCACCGGGGAGCTGTTTTTT.